A single sample gave rise to the 19 T cell receptor beta chains below, sequenced in a study of tumor-infiltrating lymphocytes in primary liver carcinoma. Reverse transcription of roughly 470 ng total RNA with a constant-region primer produced TCR beta cDNA. Investigators got TCR beta libraries out of three nested multiplex PCR rounds, done with slightly modified ARM-PCR. A C-beta reverse primer was combined with TRBV1-TRBV30 forward primers in the first two PCR rounds, and each round had 10 cycles. MiXCR was run by TCRdb on the multiplex PCR reads, yielding one entry per CDR3 protein. The sample has approximately 310,000 distinct CDR3 sequences, more than 55% seen once. Unsorted whole blood served as the source of blood RNA, and germline DNA was extracted as well. Source material: peripheral blood. These receptors were collected from a man between 35 and 55 years old with primary liver carcinoma and hepatitis B virus infection.

Comment on this clonotype: A junction end diverges from the germline sequence, so it may reflect a read error. V usage is TRBV28 and J usage is TRBJ1-4; perhaps TRBD1 as D (6 bases). Germline-derived CDR1 and CDR2 are MDHEN and SYDVKM. CDR3 size: 15 residues. CDR3 in DNA: TGTGTCAGCAGTGCACCACAGGGTGCCGATGAAAAACTGTTTTTT. Encoded protein: CVSSAPQGADEKLFF.

This clonotype was observed at least ten times. The chain combines TRBV6-5 with TRBJ2-1; D call uncertain. V was shortened by 5 bases and J by 0 bases, with 8 bases between the two germline ends. Per germline, CDR1 MNHEY and CDR2 SVGAGI. The CDR3 totals 14 residues. The DNA of the CDR3 is TGTGCCAGCAGTCTTAGAGACTCCTACAATGAGCAGTTCTTC. Its protein product is CASSLRDSYNEQFF.

With respect to this clonotype: A much more abundant neighbour one base away suggests this may be a read error. This chain joins TRBV6-2 or TRBV6-3 and TRBJ2-1; a possible D gene is TRBD2 (6 bases). CDR3 length: 16 residues. Germline CDR1 MNHEY, CDR2 SVGEGT. The CDR3, as DNA: TGTGCCAGCAGTTCCCTCGATTATCGGAGGGTCAATGAGCAGTCCTTC. It translates to CASSSLDYRRVNEQSF.

This clonotype was picked up one time. One end of the junction varies from germline; a read error may be responsible. The CDR3 bases are TGTGCCACCAGCTTGGGACAGCTGAACACTGAAGCTTTCTTT. It yields the protein CATSLGQLNTEAFF. The chain joins TRBV5-8 to TRBJ1-1; 7 bases agree with TRBD1. Germline lookup yields CDR1 SGHTS and CDR2 YDEGEE. The CDR3 is made up of 14 amino acids.

In this sample, this clonotype turned up a few times. It may be a read error: a sequence one base away is much more abundant. J is TRBJ2-3 and V is TRBV6-1, with 9 bases matching TRBD2. This CDR3 comprises 14 residues. Trimming removed 6 bases from V and 3 bases from J; junction bases left unmatched: 4. Germline values: CDR1 MNHNS, CDR2 SASEGT. In DNA form, the CDR3 reads TGTGCCAGCAGAACTAGCGGGTGTACAGATACGCAGTATTTT. It translates to CASRTSGCTDTQYF.

This clonotype was found a few times. V and J are TRBV5-4 and TRBJ2-1; D is perhaps TRBD2 (5 bases). The CDR3 length is 14 residues. Trimming shortened V by 2 bases and J by 9 bases, and 15 bases separated the two germline ends. Germline V lookup: CDR1 SGHNT, CDR2 YYREEE (reference sequence). CDR3 nucleotide sequence: TGTGCCAGCAGCTTTGGCCGGGGTTACGGTGAGCAGTTCTTC. Translation: CASSFGRGYGEQFF.

This clonotype came up many times. The gene calls are TRBV6-6 and TRBJ1-2; D unclear. Germline CDR1 and CDR2: MNHNY and SVGAGI (reference sequence). The CDR3 runs 12 residues. Trimming pared 4 bases from V and 7 bases from J, leaving 10 bases between. As DNA, the CDR3 is TGTGCCAGCAGTTTCCTGTCGAGTGGCTACACCTTC. Its translation: CASSFLSSGYTF.

A remark on this clonotype: An end of the junction differs from the germline gene, which may be a read error. The chain employs TRBV14 and TRBJ2-3; D gene unclear. Germline V gives CDR1 SGHDN, CDR2 FVKESK. The CDR3 sequence is 10 residues long. The CDR3 DNA is TGTGCCAGCAGCCGGGATACGCGGTATTTT. The encoded protein is CASSRDTRYF.

This clonotype came up once. A much bigger clone sits one base away, suggesting this may be a read error. The V gene is TRBV12-3 or TRBV12-4, the J gene TRBJ2-3; possibly TRBD1 for D (5 bases). The CDR3 is 12 amino acids. V was shortened by 8 bases and J by 5 bases, with 11 bases between the two germline ends. CDR3 bases: TGTGCCAGCTCCCGAAGGGGAGATACGCAGTATTTT. Its translation is CASSRRGDTQYF.

This clonotype came up a few times. The chain employs TRBV12-3 or TRBV12-4 and TRBJ2-1; unclear D gene. V was shortened by 3 bases and J by 7 bases, with 10 bases between the two germline ends. The CDR3 covers 13 residues. CDR3 in amino acids: CASSLGRGNEQFF. The CDR3 nucleotides are TGTGCCAGCAGTTTGGGTAGAGGTAATGAGCAGTTCTTC.

Concerning this clonotype: Just one base apart from a much larger clone, this may be a read error. This rearrangement joins TRBV10-3 to TRBJ2-1; D assignment may be TRBD1 or TRBD2 (5 bases each). The better agreement between TRBJ2-5 and the DNA end casts doubt on the J call. The CDR3 is 16 amino acids. CDR1 and CDR2 from the germline V gene are ENHRY and SYGVKD. Here the CDR3 reads CATSESRDPALLTQYF. In DNA form, the CDR3 reads TGTGCCACCAGTGAGTCGAGGGACCCCGCTTTATTGACCCAGTACTTC.

As regards this clonotype: One end of the junction does not line up with germline, which may come from a read error. CDR3 region: CASSLEGPGSPFHF. CDR3 DNA: TGTGCCAGCAGCTTGGAGGGACCAGGATCACCCTTCCACTTT. The gene calls are TRBV7-9 and TRBJ1-6; possibly TRBD1 for D (5 bases). CDR1 and CDR2 (germline): SEHNR, FQNEAQ (reference sequence). This CDR3 has 14 amino acids. Full variable domain (missing parts from reference TRBV7-9 and TRBJ1-6): DTGVSQNPRHKITKRGQNVTFRCDPISEHNRLYWYRQTLGQGPEFLTYFQNEAQLEKSRLLSDRFSAERPKGSFSTLEIQRTEQGDSAMYLCASSLEGPGSPFHFGNGTRLTVT.

Ten or more counts support this clonotype. V gene TRBV6-1 combines with J gene TRBJ1-2; no clear D. CDR3 length: 15 amino acids. Trimming cost V 0 bases and J 1 base, with 9 bases left between them. The germline gives CDR1 MNHNS, CDR2 SASEGT. CDR3 nucleotides: TGTGCCAGCAGTGAAGCGCATGGGATTAACTATGGCTACACCTTC. As protein: CASSEAHGINYGYTF.

The chain couples TRBV10-3 to TRBJ1-2; tentative D call: TRBD1 (5 bases). This CDR3 is 15 amino acids long. Germline V gives CDR1 ENHRY, CDR2 SYGVKD. With 3 bases removed from V and 3 bases from J, the gap between germline ends came to 14 bases. The CDR3 region has the DNA TGTGCCATCAGTGACGGGCCAGGGTGGGACTATGGCTACACCTTC. Encoded protein: CAISDGPGWDYGYTF.

The V call is TRBV28, the J call TRBJ1-1; tentative D call: TRBD1 (5 bases). This CDR3 spans 14 amino acids. Looked up from germline, CDR1 is MDHEN and CDR2 is SYDVKM. V was cut by 7 bases and J by 0 bases, with 12 bases left in between. CDR3: CASTRDGLNTEAFF. CDR3 bases: TGTGCCAGCACCAGGGACGGCCTGAACACTGAAGCTTTCTTT.

This sequence joins TRBV30 and TRBJ2-1; 10 bases align to TRBD2. The DNA end is a closer match to TRBJ2-7, so the J assignment may be wrong. The CDR3 covers 13 residues. CDR1 is GTSNPN and CDR2 is SVGIG in the germline V gene (reference sequence). This CDR3 reads CAWTKLAGNEQYF. Written as DNA, the CDR3 is TGTGCCTGGACCAAACTAGCGGGAAATGAGCAGTACTTC.

The sample holds a few counts of this clonotype. This sequence joins TRBV5-1 and TRBJ2-3; 10 bases fit TRBD2. The CDR3 spans 17 residues. Germline CDR1 SGHRS, CDR2 YFSETQ. V lost 3 bases to trimming and J lost 5 bases; unmatched junction nucleotides: 12. CDR3 coding DNA: TGCGCCAGCAGCTCAGAGGCTAGCGGGAGAGGAATAGATACGCAGTATTTT. Protein product: CASSSEASGRGIDTQYF.

This clonotype was counted many times. The chain employs TRBV29-1 and TRBJ2-3; D gene ambiguous. Germline assignment: CDR1 SQVTM and CDR2 ANQGSEA. This CDR3 is 14 amino acids long. The V end lost 2 bases, the J end lost 1 base, and 10 bases lay between the germline ends. CDR3 coding DNA: TGCAGCGTTGAAAGCCAGTTTGGCACAGATACGCAGTATTTT. As protein: CSVESQFGTDTQYF.

J is TRBJ2-1 and V is TRBV5-1, with TRBD2 identical over 7 bases. This CDR3 contains 13 residues. With 7 bases clipped from V and 6 bases from J, the junction kept 7 bases outside the gene matches. Germline V gives CDR1 SGHRS, CDR2 YFSETQ. CDR3 sequence reads: CASVWEGTNEQFF. The CDR3 coding sequence is TGCGCCAGCGTATGGGAGGGTACCAATGAGCAGTTCTTC.